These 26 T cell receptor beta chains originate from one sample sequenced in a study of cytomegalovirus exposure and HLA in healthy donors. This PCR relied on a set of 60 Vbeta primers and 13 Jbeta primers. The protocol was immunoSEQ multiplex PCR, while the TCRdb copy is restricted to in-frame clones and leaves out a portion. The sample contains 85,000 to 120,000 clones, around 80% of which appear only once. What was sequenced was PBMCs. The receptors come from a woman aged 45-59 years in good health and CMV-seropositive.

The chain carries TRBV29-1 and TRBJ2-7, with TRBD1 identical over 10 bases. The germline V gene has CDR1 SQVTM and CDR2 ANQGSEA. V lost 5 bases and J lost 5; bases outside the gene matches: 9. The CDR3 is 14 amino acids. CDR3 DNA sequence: TGCAGCGTTCGCGGACAGGGGGTGTTAAACGAGCAGTACTTC. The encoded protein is CSVRGQGVLNEQYF.

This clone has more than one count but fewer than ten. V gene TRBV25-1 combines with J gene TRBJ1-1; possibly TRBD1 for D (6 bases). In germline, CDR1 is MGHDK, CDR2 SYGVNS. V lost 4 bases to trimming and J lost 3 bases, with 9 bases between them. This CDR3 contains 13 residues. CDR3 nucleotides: TGTGCCAGCAGTGGTGGGGGCCACACTGAAGCTTTCTTT. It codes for CASSGGGHTEAFF.

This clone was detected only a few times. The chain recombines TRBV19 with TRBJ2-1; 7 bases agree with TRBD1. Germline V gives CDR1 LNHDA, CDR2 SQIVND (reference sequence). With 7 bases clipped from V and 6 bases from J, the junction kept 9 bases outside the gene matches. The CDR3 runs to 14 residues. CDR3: CASKDRSGGNEQFF. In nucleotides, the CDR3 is TGTGCCAGTAAGGACAGGTCAGGAGGCAATGAGCAGTTCTTC.

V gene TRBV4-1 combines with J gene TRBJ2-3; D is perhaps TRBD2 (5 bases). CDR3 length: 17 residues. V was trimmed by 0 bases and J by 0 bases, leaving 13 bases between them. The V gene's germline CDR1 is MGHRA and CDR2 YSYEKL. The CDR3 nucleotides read TGCGCCAGCAGCCAAGACGGGGTGGGATCTAGCACAGATACGCAGTATTTT. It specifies CASSQDGVGSSTDTQYF.

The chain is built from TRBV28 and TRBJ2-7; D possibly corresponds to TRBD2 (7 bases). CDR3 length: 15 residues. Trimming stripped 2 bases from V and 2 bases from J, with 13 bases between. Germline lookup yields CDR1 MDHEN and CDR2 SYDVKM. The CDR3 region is CASSLPGGAAYEQYF. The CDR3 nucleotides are TGTGCCAGCAGTTTACCTGGGGGGGCTGCCTACGAGCAGTACTTC.

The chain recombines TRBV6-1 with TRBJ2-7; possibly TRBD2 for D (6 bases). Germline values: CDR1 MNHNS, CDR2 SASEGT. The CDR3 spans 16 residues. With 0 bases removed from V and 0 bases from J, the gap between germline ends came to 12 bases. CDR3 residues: CASSEASGVGSYEQYF. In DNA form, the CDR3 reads TGTGCCAGCAGTGAAGCTAGCGGTGTTGGCTCCTACGAGCAGTACTTC.

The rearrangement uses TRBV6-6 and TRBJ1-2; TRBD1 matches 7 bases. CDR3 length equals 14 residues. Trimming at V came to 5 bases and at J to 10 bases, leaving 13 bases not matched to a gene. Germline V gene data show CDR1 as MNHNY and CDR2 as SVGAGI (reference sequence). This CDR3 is CASSHRGSGFDYTF. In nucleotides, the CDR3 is TGTGCCAGCAGTCACAGGGGATCGGGGTTCGACTACACCTTC.

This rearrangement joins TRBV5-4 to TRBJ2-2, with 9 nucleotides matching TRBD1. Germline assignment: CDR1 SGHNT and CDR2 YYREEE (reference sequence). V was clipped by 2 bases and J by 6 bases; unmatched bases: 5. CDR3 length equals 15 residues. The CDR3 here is CASSFRQGGAGELFF. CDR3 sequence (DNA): TGTGCCAGCAGCTTTAGACAGGGGGGAGCCGGGGAGCTGTTTTTT.

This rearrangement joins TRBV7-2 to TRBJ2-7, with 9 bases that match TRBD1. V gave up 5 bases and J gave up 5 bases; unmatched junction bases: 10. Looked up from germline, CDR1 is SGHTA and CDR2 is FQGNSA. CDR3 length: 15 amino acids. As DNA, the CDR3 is TGTGCCAGCAGCGAAGGCCGGGACAGGGCCAACGAGCAGTACTTC. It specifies CASSEGRDRANEQYF.

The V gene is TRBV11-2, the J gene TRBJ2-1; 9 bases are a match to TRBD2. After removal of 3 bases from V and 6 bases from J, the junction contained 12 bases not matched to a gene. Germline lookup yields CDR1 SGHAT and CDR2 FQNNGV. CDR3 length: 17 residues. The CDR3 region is CASSFISLAGRRNEQFF. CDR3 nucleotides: TGTGCCAGCAGCTTTATTTCCCTAGCGGGGCGGCGCAATGAGCAGTTCTTC.

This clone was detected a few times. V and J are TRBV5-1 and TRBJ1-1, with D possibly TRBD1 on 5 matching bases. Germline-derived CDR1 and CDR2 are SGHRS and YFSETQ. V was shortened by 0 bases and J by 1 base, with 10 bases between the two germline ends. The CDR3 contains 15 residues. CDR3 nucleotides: TGCGCCAGCAGCTTGGAGGGACTCGAGAACACTGAAGCTTTCTTT. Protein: CASSLEGLENTEAFF. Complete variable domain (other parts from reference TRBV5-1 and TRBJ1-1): KAGVTQTPRYLIKTRGQQVTLSCSPISGHRSVSWYQQTPGQGLQFLFEYFSETQRNKGNFPGRFSGRQFSNSRSEMNVSTLELGDSALYLCASSLEGLENTEAFFGQGTRLTVV.

The DNA for the CDR3 is TGTGCCTGGAGTGTACTTAACGTCCTGACTTTC. Translation: CAWSVLNVLTF. The chain employs TRBV30 and TRBJ2-6, with D hard to call. Germline V gene data show CDR1 as GTSNPN and CDR2 as SVGIG (reference sequence). Trimming took 0 bases from V and 10 from J, leaving 4 bases between them. The CDR3 runs 11 residues.

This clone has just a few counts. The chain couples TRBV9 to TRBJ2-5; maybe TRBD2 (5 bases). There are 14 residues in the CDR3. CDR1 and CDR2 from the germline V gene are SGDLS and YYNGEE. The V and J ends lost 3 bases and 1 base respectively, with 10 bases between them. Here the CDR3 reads CASSDQRFQETQYF. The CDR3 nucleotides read TGTGCCAGCAGCGACCAGCGGTTCCAAGAGACCCAGTACTTC.

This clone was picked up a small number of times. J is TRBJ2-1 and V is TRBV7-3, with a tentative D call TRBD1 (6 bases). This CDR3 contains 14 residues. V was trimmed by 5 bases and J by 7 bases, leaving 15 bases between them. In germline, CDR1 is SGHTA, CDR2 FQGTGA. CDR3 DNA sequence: TGTGCCAGCAGCCCAGGACAGTCTTGGAATGAGCAGTTCTTC. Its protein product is CASSPGQSWNEQFF.

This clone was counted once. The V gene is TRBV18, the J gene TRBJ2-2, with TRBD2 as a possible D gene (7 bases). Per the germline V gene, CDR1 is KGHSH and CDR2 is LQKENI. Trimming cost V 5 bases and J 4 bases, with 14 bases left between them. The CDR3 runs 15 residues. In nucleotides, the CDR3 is TGTGCCAGCTCAAGGACCGGGGGGCGCACCGGGGAGCTGTTTTTT. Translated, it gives CASSRTGGRTGELFF.

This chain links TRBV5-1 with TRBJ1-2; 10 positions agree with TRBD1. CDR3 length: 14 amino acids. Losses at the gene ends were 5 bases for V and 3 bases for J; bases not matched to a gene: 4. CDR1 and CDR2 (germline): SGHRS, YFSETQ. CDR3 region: CASSRQGADYGYTF. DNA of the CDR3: TGCGCCAGCAGTAGACAGGGGGCTGACTATGGCTACACCTTC.

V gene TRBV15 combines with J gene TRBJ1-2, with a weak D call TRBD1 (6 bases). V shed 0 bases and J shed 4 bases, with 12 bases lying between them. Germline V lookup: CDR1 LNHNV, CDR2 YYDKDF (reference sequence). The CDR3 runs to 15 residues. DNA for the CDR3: TGTGCCACCAGCAGAGATCGGGGGGGCCCCTATGGCTACACCTTC. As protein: CATSRDRGGPYGYTF. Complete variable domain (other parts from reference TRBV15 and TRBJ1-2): DAMVIQNPRYQVTQFGKPVTLSCSQTLNHNVMYWYQQKSSQAPKLLFHYYDKDFNNEADTPDNFQSRRPNTSFCFLDIRSPGLGDTAMYLCATSRDRGGPYGYTFGSGTRLTVV.

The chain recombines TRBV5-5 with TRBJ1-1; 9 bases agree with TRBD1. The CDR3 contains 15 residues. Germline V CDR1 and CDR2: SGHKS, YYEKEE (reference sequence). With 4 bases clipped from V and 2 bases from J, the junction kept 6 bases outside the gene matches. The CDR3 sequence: CASSGGTGTNTEAFF. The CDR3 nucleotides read TGTGCCAGCAGCGGAGGGACAGGGACTAACACTGAAGCTTTCTTT.

The CDR3 loop reads CASSPWTGGDYGYTF. Written as DNA, the CDR3 is TGTGCCAGCAGTCCTTGGACAGGGGGCGACTATGGCTACACCTTC. This chain links TRBV6-5 with TRBJ1-2; 11 bases are a match to TRBD1. The J segment lost 3 bases and the V segment lost 5 bases, leaving 5 bases of the junction unmatched. The V gene's germline CDR1 is MNHEY and CDR2 SVGAGI. There are 15 residues in the CDR3.

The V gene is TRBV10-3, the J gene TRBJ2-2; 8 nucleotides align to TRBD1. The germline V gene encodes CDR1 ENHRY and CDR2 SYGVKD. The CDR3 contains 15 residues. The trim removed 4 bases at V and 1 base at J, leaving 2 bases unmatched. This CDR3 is CAISGTGLNTGELFF. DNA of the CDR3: TGTGCCATCAGTGGGACAGGGCTGAACACCGGGGAGCTGTTTTTT.

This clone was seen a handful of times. This CDR3 reads CASSLTGNTEAFF. The DNA for the CDR3 is TGTGCCAGCAGTCTGACAGGGAACACTGAAGCTTTCTTT. This chain links TRBV6-5 with TRBJ1-1; maybe TRBD1 (6 bases). CDR1 MNHEY and CDR2 SVGAGI come from the germline V gene. The CDR3 runs to 13 residues. V was cut by 5 bases and J by 1 base, with 8 bases left in between.

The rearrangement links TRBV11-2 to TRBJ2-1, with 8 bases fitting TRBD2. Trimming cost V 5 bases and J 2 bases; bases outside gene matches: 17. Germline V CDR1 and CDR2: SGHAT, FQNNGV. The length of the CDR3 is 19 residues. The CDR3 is CASSGGGPIRPRAYNEQFF. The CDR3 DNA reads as TGTGCCAGCAGCGGCGGGGGGCCTATCCGACCTCGTGCCTACAATGAGCAGTTCTTC.

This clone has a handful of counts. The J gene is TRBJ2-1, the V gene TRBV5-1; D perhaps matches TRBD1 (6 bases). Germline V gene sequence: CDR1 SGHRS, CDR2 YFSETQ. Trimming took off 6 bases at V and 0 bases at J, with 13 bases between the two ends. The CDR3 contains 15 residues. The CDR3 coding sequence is TGCGCCAGCAAAACGACGGACAGCTCCTACAATGAGCAGTTCTTC. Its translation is CASKTTDSSYNEQFF.

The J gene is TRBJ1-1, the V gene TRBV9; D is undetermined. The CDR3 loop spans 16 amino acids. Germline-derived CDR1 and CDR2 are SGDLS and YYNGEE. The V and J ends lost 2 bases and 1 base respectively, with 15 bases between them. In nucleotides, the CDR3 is TGTGCCAGCAGCGTTATCCCCTCAACCGGGAACACTGAAGCTTTCTTT. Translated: CASSVIPSTGNTEAFF.

The CDR3 loop is CASKGKLAKNIQYF. The DNA of the CDR3 is TGTGCCAGCAAGGGGAAACTAGCCAAAAACATTCAGTACTTC. The rearrangement links TRBV6-7 to TRBJ2-4, with D perhaps matching TRBD1 (5 bases). TRBV6-7 is flagged as an ORF with uncertain function. The CDR3 consists of 14 residues. The V end was cut by 7 bases, the J end by 0 bases, with 10 bases between.

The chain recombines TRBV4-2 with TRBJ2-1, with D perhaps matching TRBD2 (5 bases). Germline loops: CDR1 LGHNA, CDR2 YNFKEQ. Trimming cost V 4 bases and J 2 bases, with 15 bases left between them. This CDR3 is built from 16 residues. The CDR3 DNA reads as TGTGCCAGCAGCCCACAAGCGGTAGGAACCTACAATGAGCAGTTCTTC. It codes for CASSPQAVGTYNEQFF.